This T cell receptor (beta chain) appears in the sequencing data of a study of blood T cell repertoires in COVID-19. Study context: The United States, Italy and Spain were the sources of the acute and convalescent COVID-19 samples. In each case, the material was cDNA or gDNA derived from T cells, B-cell-depleted T cells, or PBMCs.

Authors' processing steps: Quantification of nucleated cells was approximated via reference gene primer amplification. Measured with immunoSEQ multiplex PCR; TCRdb has only the in-frame clones, and not every one. V, J and clone size derive from that table, while D and trimming were established from the DNA sequence. The data contain 200,000 to 250,000 clones, around 80% of them singletons. This CDR3 region has 15 residues. Per the germline V gene, CDR1 is SGHRS and CDR2 is YFSETQ. Trimming left V 5 bases short and J 7 bases short, with 21 bases between. The TCR was taken from a woman aged 40 to 50 with acute or convalescent COVID-19. Sequenced input: peripheral blood. J is TRBJ1-2 and V is TRBV5-1, with D unresolved. As DNA, the CDR3 is TGCGCCAGCAGTTCTGGAGGTAATCGACCGGGTGGCTACACCTTC. This translates into CASSSGGNRPGGYTF. The complete variable domain, with remaining parts taken from reference TRBV5-1 and TRBJ1-2, reads KAGVTQTPRYLIKTRGQQVTLSCSPISGHRSVSWYQQTPGQGLQFLFEYFSETQRNKGNFPGRFSGRQFSNSRSEMNVSTLELGDSALYLCASSSGGNRPGGYTFGSGTRLTVV.